This is a list of T cell receptor beta chains from one sample in a study of blood T cell repertoires in COVID-19. Clones were read by immunoSEQ multiplex PCR, and TCRdb kept only the in-frame ones, dropping some. The sample lists 200,000 or so clones, 80% to 90% occurring once. The sample comprised PBMCs or T cells enriched from blood (not recorded which). Receptors were obtained from a woman between 35 and 50 years old with acute COVID-19. The CDR3 runs from the conserved cysteine through the conserved F or W. A D gene is named only where the DNA matches it firmly. The size of a clone is reported for some rows only, either as once, few or many, or as a class for expanded clones.

v_gene: TRBV27
abundance: .
d_gene: .
len: 16
j_gene: TRBJ2-2
CDR3nt: TGTGCCAGCAGCCGACTACCCGGCTCGAACACCGGGGAGCTGTTTTTT
CDR3aa: CASSRLPGSNTGELFF

v_gene: TRBV7-9
abundance: .
d_gene: TRBD2
len: 14
j_gene: TRBJ2-3
CDR3nt: TGTGCCAGCAGCCGTAGCGGGAGCACAGATACGCAGTATTTT
CDR3aa: CASSRSGSTDTQYF

v_gene: TRBV30
abundance: .
d_gene: TRBD2
len: 19
j_gene: TRBJ2-5
CDR3nt: TGTGCCTGGATTCGAGGGGGAACTAGCGGGACCCACCACCAAGAGACCCAGTACTTC
CDR3aa: CAWIRGGTSGTHHQETQYF

v_gene: TRBV4-2
abundance: .
d_gene: TRBD2
len: 15
j_gene: TRBJ2-7
CDR3nt: TGTGCCAGCAGCCAAGGACTAGCGGGCTCCTACGAGCAGTACTTC
CDR3aa: CASSQGLAGSYEQYF

v_gene: TRBV19
abundance: .
d_gene: .
len: 15
j_gene: TRBJ2-1
CDR3nt: TGTGCCAGTGGGAGGACACAACACCCAGGCGATGAGCAGTTCTTC
CDR3aa: CASGRTQHPGDEQFF

v_gene: TRBV12-3/TRBV12-4
abundance: .
d_gene: .
len: 13
j_gene: TRBJ2-1
CDR3nt: TGTGCCAGCCTGGACAGTTCCTACAATGAGCAGTTCTTC
CDR3aa: CASLDSSYNEQFF

v_gene: TRBV14
abundance: .
d_gene: .
len: 13
j_gene: TRBJ1-1
CDR3nt: TGTGCCAGCAGCCGAGGGTTGAACACTGAAGCTTTCTTT
CDR3aa: CASSRGLNTEAFF

v_gene: TRBV10-1
abundance: .
d_gene: .
len: 15
j_gene: TRBJ2-1
CDR3nt: TGCGCCAGCGCTTCAGGTCTTCCCCCCCTCCATGAGCAGTTCTTC
CDR3aa: CASASGLPPLHEQFF

v_gene: TRBV7-2
abundance: .
d_gene: .
len: 11
j_gene: TRBJ1-2
CDR3nt: TGTGCCAGTTTCAGGGACTATGGCTACACCTTC
CDR3aa: CASFRDYGYTF

v_gene: TRBV11-3
abundance: .
d_gene: .
len: 17
j_gene: TRBJ2-2
CDR3nt: TGTGCCAGCAGCTCCGGGCTCACACCCGGGGACACCGGGGAGCTGTTTTTT
CDR3aa: CASSSGLTPGDTGELFF

v_gene: TRBV7-2
abundance: .
d_gene: .
len: 12
j_gene: TRBJ1-2
CDR3nt: TGTGCCAGCAGCTTGGACAGCTATGGCTACACCTTC
CDR3aa: CASSLDSYGYTF

v_gene: TRBV24-1
abundance: .
d_gene: .
len: 15
j_gene: TRBJ2-1
CDR3nt: TGTGCCACCTCCCGTGGTGGTAGCTCCTACAATGAGCAGTTCTTC
CDR3aa: CATSRGGSSYNEQFF

v_gene: TRBV10-3
abundance: .
d_gene: .
len: 13
j_gene: TRBJ2-7
CDR3nt: TGTGCCGCCGAGGGAGGAGTTGCTAGCGAGCAGTACTTC
CDR3aa: CAAEGGVASEQYF

v_gene: TRBV3-1/TRBV3-2
abundance: once
d_gene: .
len: 12
j_gene: TRBJ1-1
CDR3nt: TGTGCCAGCAGCCAGGGGGCCACTGAAGCTTTCTTT
CDR3aa: CASSQGATEAFF

v_gene: TRBV5-8
abundance: .
d_gene: TRBD2
len: 15
j_gene: TRBJ2-1
CDR3nt: TGTGCCAGCAGCCTAGGTAGCGGGAGCTTCAATGAGCAGTTCTTC
CDR3aa: CASSLGSGSFNEQFF

v_gene: TRBV10-3
abundance: .
d_gene: TRBD1
len: 14
j_gene: TRBJ1-5
CDR3nt: TGTGCCATCAGCCGGGACAGGGTAAATCAGCCCCAGCATTTT
CDR3aa: CAISRDRVNQPQHF